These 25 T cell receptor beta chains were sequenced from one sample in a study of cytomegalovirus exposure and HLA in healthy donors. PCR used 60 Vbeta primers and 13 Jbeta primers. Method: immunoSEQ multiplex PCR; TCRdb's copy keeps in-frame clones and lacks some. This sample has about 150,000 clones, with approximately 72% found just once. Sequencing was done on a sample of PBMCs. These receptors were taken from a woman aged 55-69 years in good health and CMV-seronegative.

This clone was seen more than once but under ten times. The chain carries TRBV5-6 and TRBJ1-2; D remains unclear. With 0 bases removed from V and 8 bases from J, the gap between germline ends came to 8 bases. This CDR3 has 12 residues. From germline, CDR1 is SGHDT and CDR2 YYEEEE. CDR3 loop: CASSLALGGYTF. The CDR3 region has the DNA TGTGCCAGCAGCTTGGCCCTGGGCGGCTACACCTTC.

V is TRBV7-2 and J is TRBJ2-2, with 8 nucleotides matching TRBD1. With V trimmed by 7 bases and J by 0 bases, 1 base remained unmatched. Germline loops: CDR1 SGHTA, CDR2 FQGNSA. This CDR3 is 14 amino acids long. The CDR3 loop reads CASMGQANTGELFF. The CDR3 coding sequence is TGTGCCAGCATGGGACAGGCGAACACCGGGGAGCTGTTTTTT.

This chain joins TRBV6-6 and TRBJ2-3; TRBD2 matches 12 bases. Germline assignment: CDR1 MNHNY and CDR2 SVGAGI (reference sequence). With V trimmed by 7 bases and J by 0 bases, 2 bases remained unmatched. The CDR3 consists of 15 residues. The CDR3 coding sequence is TGTGCCAGCACCCTAGCGGGGGGGAGCACAGATACGCAGTATTTT. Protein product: CASTLAGGSTDTQYF.

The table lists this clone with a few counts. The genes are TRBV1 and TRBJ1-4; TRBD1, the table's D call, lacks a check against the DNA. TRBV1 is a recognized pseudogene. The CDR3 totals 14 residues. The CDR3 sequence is CTSSRRQGSEKLFF. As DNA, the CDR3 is TGCACCAGCAGCCGTAGACAGGGATCCGAAAAACTGTTTTTT.

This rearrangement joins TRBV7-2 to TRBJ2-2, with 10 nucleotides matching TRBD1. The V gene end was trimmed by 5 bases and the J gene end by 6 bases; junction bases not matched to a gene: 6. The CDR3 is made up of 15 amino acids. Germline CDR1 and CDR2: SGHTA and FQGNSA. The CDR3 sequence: CASSIGQGGAGELFF. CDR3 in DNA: TGTGCCAGCAGCATTGGACAGGGGGGGGCCGGGGAGCTGTTTTTT.

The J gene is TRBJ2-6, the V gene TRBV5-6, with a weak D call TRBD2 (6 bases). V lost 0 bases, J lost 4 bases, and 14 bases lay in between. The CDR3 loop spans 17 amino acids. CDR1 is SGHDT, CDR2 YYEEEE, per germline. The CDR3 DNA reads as TGTGCCAGCAGCTTGGGGTACGGGGACTCCGGGGCCAACGTCCTGACTTTC. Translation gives CASSLGYGDSGANVLTF. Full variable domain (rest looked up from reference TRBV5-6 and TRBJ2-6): DAGVTQSPTHLIKTRGQQVTLRCSPKSGHDTVSWYQQALGQGPQFIFQYYEEEERQRGNFPDRFSGHQFPNYSSELNVNALLLGDSALYLCASSLGYGDSGANVLTFGAGSRLTVL.

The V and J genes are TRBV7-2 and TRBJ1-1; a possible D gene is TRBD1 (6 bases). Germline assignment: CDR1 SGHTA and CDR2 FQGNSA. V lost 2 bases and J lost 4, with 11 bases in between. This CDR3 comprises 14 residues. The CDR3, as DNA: TGTGCCAGCAGCTTACCAGGGGCGGCCACTGAAGCTTTCTTT. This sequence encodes CASSLPGAATEAFF.

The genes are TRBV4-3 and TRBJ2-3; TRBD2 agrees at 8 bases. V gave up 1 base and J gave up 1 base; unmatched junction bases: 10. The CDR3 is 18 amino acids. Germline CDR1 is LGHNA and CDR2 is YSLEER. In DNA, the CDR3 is TGCGCCAGCAGCCAAGTCCCATGGAGCGGGAGCCGCACAGATACGCAGTATTTT. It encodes CASSQVPWSGSRTDTQYF.

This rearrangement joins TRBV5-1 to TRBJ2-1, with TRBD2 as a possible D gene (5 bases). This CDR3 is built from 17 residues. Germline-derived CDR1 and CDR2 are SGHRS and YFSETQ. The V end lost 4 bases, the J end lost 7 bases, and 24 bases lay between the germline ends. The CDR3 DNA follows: TGCGCCAGCAGCCCCCGAGTCTCCAATCCCCGGGGTAATGAGCAGTTCTTC. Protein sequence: CASSPRVSNPRGNEQFF.

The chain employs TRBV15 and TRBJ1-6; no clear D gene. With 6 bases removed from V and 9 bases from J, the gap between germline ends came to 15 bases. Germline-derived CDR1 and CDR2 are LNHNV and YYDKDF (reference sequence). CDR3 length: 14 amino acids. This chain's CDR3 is CATREALLSSPLHF. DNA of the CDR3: TGTGCCACCAGGGAGGCATTACTATCTTCACCCCTCCACTTT.

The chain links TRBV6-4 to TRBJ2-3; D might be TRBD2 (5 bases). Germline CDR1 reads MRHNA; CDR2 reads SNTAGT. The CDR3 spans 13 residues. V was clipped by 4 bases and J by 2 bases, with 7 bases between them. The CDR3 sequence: CASSVDFTDTQYF. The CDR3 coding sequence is TGTGCCAGCAGTGTGGACTTCACAGATACGCAGTATTTT.

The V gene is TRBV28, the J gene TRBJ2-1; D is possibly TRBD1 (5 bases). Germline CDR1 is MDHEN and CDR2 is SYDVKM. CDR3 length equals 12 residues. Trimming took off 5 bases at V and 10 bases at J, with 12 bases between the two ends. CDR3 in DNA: TGTGCCAGCAGTACCCGACAGAGAGAGCAGTTCTTC. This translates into CASSTRQREQFF.

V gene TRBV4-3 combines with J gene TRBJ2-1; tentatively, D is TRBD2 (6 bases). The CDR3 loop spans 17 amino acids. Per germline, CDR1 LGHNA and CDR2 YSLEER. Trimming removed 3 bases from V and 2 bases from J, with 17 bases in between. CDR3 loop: CASSHPGVSGTYNEQFF. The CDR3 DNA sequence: TGCGCCAGCAGCCATCCGGGGGTTAGCGGAACCTACAATGAGCAGTTCTTC.

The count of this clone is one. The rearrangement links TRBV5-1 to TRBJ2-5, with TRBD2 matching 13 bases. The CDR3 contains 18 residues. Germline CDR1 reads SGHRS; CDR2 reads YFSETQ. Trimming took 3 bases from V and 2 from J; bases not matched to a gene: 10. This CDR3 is CASSSPGLAGRGQETQYF. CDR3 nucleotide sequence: TGCGCCAGCAGCTCCCCGGGACTAGCGGGACGGGGGCAAGAGACCCAGTACTTC.

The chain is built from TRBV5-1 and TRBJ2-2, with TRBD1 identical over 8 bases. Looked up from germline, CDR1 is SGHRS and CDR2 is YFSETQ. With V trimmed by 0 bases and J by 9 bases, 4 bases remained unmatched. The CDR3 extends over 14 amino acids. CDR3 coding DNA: TGCGCCAGCAGCTTGGACAGGGGGACAAGGGAGCTGTTTTTT. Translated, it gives CASSLDRGTRELFF.

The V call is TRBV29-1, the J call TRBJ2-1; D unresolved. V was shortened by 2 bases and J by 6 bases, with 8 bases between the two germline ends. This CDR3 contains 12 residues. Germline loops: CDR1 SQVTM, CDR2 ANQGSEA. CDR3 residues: CSVERTSNEQFF. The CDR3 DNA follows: TGCAGCGTTGAACGCACAAGCAATGAGCAGTTCTTC.

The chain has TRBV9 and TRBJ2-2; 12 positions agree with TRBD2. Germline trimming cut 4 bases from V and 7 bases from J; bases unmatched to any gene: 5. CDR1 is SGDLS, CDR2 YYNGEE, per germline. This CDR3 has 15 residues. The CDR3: CASSRTSGNGGELFF. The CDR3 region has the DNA TGTGCCAGCAGCCGGACTAGCGGGAATGGCGGGGAGCTGTTTTTT.

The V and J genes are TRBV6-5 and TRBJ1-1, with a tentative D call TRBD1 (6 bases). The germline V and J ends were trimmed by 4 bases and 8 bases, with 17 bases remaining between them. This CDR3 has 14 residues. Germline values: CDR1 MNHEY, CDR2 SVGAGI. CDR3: CASSSATGRREAFF. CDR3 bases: TGTGCCAGCAGTTCTGCGACAGGCCGGCGAGAAGCTTTCTTT.

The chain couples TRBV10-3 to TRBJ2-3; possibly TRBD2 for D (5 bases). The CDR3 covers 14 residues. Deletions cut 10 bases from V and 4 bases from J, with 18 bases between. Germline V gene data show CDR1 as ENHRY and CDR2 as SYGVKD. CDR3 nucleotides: TGTGCCACCACCTCGGGTGCGGGTGCAGATACGCAGTATTTT. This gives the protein CATTSGAGADTQYF.

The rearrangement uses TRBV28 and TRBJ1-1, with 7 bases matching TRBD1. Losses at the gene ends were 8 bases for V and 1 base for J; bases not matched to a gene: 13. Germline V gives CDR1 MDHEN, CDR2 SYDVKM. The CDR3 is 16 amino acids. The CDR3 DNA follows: TGTGCCAGCCTTCCCAATATACAGGGGAGGAACACTGAAGCTTTCTTT. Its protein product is CASLPNIQGRNTEAFF.

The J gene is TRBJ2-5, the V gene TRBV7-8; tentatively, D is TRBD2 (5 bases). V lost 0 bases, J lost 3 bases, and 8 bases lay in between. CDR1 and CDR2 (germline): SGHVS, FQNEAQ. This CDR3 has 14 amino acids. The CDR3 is CASSLAPGKETQYF. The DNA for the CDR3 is TGTGCCAGCAGCTTAGCTCCGGGGAAAGAGACCCAGTACTTC.

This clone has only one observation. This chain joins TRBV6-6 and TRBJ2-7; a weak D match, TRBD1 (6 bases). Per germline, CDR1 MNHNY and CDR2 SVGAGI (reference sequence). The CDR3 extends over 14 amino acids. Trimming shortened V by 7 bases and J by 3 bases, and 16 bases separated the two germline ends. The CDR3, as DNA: TGTGCCAGCACCCCCCCGGGACAAGGCTACGAGCAGTACTTC. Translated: CASTPPGQGYEQYF.

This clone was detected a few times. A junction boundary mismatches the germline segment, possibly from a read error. Here the CDR3 DNA reads TGTTCCAGCAGTCCCGAGCGTCGACAGGGGGTAAACGGACCCTACGAGCAGTACTTC. Its protein is CSSSPERRQGVNGPYEQYF. The chain combines TRBV7-9 with TRBJ2-7; 9 bases line up with TRBD1. In germline, CDR1 is SEHNR, CDR2 FQNEAQ (reference sequence). This CDR3 is built from 19 residues.

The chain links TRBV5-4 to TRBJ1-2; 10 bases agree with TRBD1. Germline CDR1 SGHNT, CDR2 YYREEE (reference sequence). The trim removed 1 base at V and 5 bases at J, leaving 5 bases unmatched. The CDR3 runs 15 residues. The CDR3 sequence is CASSLPGQGSYGYTF. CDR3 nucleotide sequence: TGTGCCAGCAGCTTGCCGGGACAGGGGAGTTATGGCTACACCTTC.

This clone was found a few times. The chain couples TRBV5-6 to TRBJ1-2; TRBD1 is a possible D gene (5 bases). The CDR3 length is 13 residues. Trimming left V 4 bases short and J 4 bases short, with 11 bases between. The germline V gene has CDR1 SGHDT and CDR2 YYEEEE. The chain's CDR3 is CASSPRGTYGYTF. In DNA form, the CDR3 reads TGTGCCAGCAGCCCAAGGGGTACCTATGGCTACACCTTC. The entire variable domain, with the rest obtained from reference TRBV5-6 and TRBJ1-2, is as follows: DAGVTQSPTHLIKTRGQQVTLRCSPKSGHDTVSWYQQALGQGPQFIFQYYEEEERQRGNFPDRFSGHQFPNYSSELNVNALLLGDSALYLCASSPRGTYGYTFGSGTRLTVV.